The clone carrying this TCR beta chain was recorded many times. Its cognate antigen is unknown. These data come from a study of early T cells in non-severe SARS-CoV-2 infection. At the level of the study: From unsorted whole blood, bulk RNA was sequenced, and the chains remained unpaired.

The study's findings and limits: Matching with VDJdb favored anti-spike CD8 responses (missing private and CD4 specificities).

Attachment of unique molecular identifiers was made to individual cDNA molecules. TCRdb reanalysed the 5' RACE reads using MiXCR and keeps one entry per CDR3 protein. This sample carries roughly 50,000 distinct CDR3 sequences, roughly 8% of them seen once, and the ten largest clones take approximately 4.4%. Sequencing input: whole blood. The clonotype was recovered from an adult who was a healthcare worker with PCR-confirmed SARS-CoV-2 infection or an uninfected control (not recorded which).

CDR3 DNA sequence: TGTGCCAGCAGTGAAGCGATTGGGAATCAGCCCCAGCATTTT. It translates to CASSEAIGNQPQHF. The chain recombines TRBV6-1 with TRBJ1-5; D gene uncertain. Germline V gives CDR1 MNHNS, CDR2 SASEGT. The CDR3 loop spans 14 amino acids. V was shortened by 0 bases and J by 4 bases, with 7 bases between the two germline ends.